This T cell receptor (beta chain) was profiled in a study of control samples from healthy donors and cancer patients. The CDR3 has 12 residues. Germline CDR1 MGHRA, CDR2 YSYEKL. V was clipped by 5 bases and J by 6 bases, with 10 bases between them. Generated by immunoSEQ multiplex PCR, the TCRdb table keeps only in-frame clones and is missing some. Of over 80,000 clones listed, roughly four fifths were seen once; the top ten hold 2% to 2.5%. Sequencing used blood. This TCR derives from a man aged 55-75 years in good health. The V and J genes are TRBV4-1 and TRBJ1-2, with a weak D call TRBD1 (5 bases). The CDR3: CASSGGSHGYTF. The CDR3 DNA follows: TGCGCCAGCAGCGGGGGAAGTCATGGCTACACCTTC.